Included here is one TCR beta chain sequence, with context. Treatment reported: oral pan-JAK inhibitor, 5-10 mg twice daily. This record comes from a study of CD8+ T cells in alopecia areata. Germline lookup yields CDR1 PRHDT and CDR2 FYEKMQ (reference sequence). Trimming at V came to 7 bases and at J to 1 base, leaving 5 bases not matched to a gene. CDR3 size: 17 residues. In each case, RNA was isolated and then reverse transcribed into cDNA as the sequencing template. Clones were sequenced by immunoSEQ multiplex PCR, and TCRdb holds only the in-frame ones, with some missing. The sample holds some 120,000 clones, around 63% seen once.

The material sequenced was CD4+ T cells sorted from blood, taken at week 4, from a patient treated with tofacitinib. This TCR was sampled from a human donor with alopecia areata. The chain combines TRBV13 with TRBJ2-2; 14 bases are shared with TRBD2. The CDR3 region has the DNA TGTGCCAGCAAGACCGGGACTAGCGGGAGGAACACCGGGGAGCTGTTTTTT. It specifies CASKTGTSGRNTGELFF.